This TCR beta chain was sequenced for a study of shared clonotypes between healthy human individuals. Background on the study: Three CD4 naive, three CD4 memory, two CD8 naive and one CD8 memory plate were used per donor.

The authors split each subset's genomic DNA evenly across several immunoSEQ plates. Some clones are missing from TCRdb's copy, which holds only in-frame ones; the method was immunoSEQ multiplex PCR. The table has about 1 million clones, more than 60% seen once. As concerns this clone: Its target is unknown.

Study results and limitations: Roughly 5% of naive CD4 clonotypes were common to a handful of donors. Sampling used blood alone; tissue repertoires probably differ.

This sequence originates from a man between 18 and 35 years old in good health. Input material: memory CD4+ T cells sorted from blood. The subset denotes: CD45RA-negative fraction.

CDR3 protein: CASRRTEAGYEQYF. The CDR3 DNA sequence: TGTGCCAGCAGGCGGACCGAGGCGGGCTACGAGCAGTACTTC. This chain connects TRBV7-2 to TRBJ2-7; D might be TRBD2 (5 bases). Germline V gene sequence: CDR1 SGHTA, CDR2 FQGNSA. The CDR3 is 14 amino acids. The V and J ends lost 6 bases and 3 bases respectively, with 15 bases between them.